These T cell receptor beta chains were read from a single sample in a study of identical twins. MiXCR, applied by TCRdb to the 5' RACE reads, yields one record per CDR3 protein. This table has 1.5 million to 2 million distinct CDR3 sequences, around 33% appearing once. The specimen was cord blood. These receptors all come from a newborn girl in good health. CDR3s include the opening cysteine and the closing phenylalanine or tryptophan. Fields, in order: D gene, J gene, V gene, clone size, CDR3 protein, CDR3 DNA. A D gene is named only where the DNA matches it firmly. Expanded clones are given a class, and other clones once, few, many or no size at all.

NA,TRBJ1-1,TRBV27,NA,CASSLSAGGNTEAFF,TGTGCCAGCAGTTTATCGGCGGGGGGGAACACTGAAGCTTTCTTT
NA,TRBJ2-3,TRBV20-1,NA,CSASVASGADTQYF,TGCAGTGCTAGCGTGGCTAGTGGAGCAGATACGCAGTATTTT
NA,TRBJ2-2,TRBV24-1,once,CATSALAGTKNTGELFF,TGTGCCACCAGTGCTTTGGCCGGGACAAAGAACACCGGGGAGCTGTTTTTT
NA,TRBJ2-7,TRBV27,many,CASSLRQANSYEQYF,TGTGCCAGCAGTCTCCGACAGGCTAACTCCTACGAGCAGTACTTC
NA,TRBJ1-5,TRBV6-1,NA,CASSELGSDPMGQPQHF,TGTGCCAGCAGTGAGTTAGGGTCGGACCCAATGGGACAGCCCCAGCATTTT
TRBD2,TRBJ2-3,TRBV25-1,NA,CASTKTSGRTDTQYF,TGTGCCAGCACCAAGACTAGCGGGCGGACAGATACGCAGTATTTT
NA,TRBJ2-6,TRBV4-2,many,CASSQDNRAGANVLTF,TGTGCCAGCAGCCAAGATAACAGGGCTGGGGCCAACGTCCTGACTTTC
TRBD2,TRBJ2-3,TRBV9,few,CASSQRTSSRTDTQYF,TGTGCCAGCAGCCAACGGACTAGCTCCCGCACAGATACGCAGTATTTT
TRBD1,TRBJ1-6,TRBV24-1,NA,CATSDRQGSPYNSPLHF,TGTGCCACCAGTGACCGACAGGGGAGCCCCTATAATTCACCCCTCCACTTT
TRBD2,TRBJ2-5,TRBV12-5,NA,CASAAGLAGNPKETQYF,TGTGCTAGTGCAGCAGGACTAGCGGGGAACCCTAAAGAGACCCAGTACTTC
NA,TRBJ1-1,TRBV2,NA,CASMTGGTEAFF,TGTGCCAGCATGACCGGCGGGACTGAAGCTTTCTTT
TRBD2,TRBJ2-7,TRBV6-1,NA,CASSPGRGTSGRPLRQYF,TGTGCCAGCAGTCCAGGGAGGGGGACTAGCGGGAGGCCCCTCAGGCAGTACTTC
NA,TRBJ1-2,TRBV7-2,NA,CASPVLGGYGYTF,TGTGCCAGCCCGGTGCTGGGTGGCTATGGCTACACCTTC
NA,TRBJ1-2,TRBV12-3/TRBV12-4,NA,CASLGQGYGYTF,TGTGCCAGCTTGGGGCAGGGCTATGGCTACACCTTC
NA,TRBJ1-2,TRBV6-1,few,CASRPSEGGAYGYTF,TGTGCCAGCAGACCCTCCGAAGGGGGGGCCTATGGCTACACCTTC
NA,TRBJ2-3,TRBV4-1,NA,CASSQADRVPDTQYF,TGCGCCAGCAGCCAAGCTGACAGAGTTCCAGATACGCAGTATTTT
TRBD1,TRBJ2-7,TRBV3-1,NA,CASSPGTGSLSYEQYF,TGTGCCAGCAGCCCCGGGACAGGGAGTCTATCCTACGAGCAGTACTTC
NA,TRBJ2-1,TRBV10-2,NA,CASCGEGGTNNEQFF,TGCGCCAGCTGCGGAGAAGGAGGGACCAACAATGAGCAGTTCTTC
NA,TRBJ2-5,TRBV20-1,NA,CSARDGERDTYNEQYF,TGCAGTGCTAGAGATGGCGAGCGGGACACCTACAATGAGCAGTACTTC
TRBD2,TRBJ2-7,TRBV4-2,NA,CASSQALFGGRGGRSSYNEQYF,TGTGCCAGCAGCCAAGCCCTTTTTGGTGGGCGGGGGGGTAGGAGCTCCTACAATGAGCAGTACTTC
TRBD2,TRBJ2-1,TRBV27,few,CASSFRGSRYNEQFF,TGTGCCAGCAGTTTCCGCGGGAGCAGGTACAATGAGCAGTTCTTC
NA,TRBJ2-7,TRBV19,NA,CATRSGTSYEQYF,TGTGCCACCCGATCCGGGACATCTTACGAGCAGTACTTC
TRBD2,TRBJ2-3,TRBV4-1,NA,CASRRTSGGDLDTQYF,TGCGCCAGCAGGCGGACTAGCGGGGGGGATCTAGATACGCAGTATTTT
TRBD1,TRBJ2-5,TRBV24-1,few,CATSDLRRTGGTPETQYF,TGTGCCACCAGTGATTTGAGGAGGACAGGTGGGACCCCAGAGACCCAGTACTTC
NA,TRBJ2-7,TRBV9,NA,CASSVDYGGRTYEQYF,TGTGCCAGCAGCGTAGATTATGGGGGCAGAACCTACGAGCAGTACTTC
NA,TRBJ1-5,TRBV7-2,NA,CASSLEAVMGNQPQHF,TGTGCCAGCAGCTTAGAGGCTGTAATGGGAAATCAGCCCCAGCATTTT
TRBD2,TRBJ2-1,TRBV20-1,NA,CSPSSGSSYNEQFF,TGCAGCCCTAGTAGCGGGAGCTCCTACAATGAGCAGTTCTTC
NA,TRBJ1-4,TRBV7-2,once,CASSLSGTEKLFF,TGTGCCAGCAGCTTATCGGGGACTGAAAAACTGTTTTTT
TRBD2,TRBJ2-7,TRBV15,NA,CATSRDRASGSYEQYF,TGTGCCACCAGCAGAGATAGGGCTAGCGGATCCTACGAGCAGTACTTC
NA,TRBJ2-1,TRBV6-2/TRBV6-3,NA,CASSYYGRITYNEQFF,TGTGCCAGCAGTTACTACGGCCGCATCACCTACAATGAGCAGTTCTTC
NA,TRBJ2-2,TRBV29-1,NA,CSVGRGSNTGELFF,TGCAGCGTTGGGAGGGGGTCTAACACCGGGGAGCTGTTTTTT
NA,TRBJ1-5,TRBV6-1,few,CASSERPNQPQHF,TGTGCCAGCAGTGAACGGCCCAACCAGCCCCAGCATTTT
NA,TRBJ1-2,TRBV12-3/TRBV12-4,NA,CASSLFGGRQNYGYTF,TGTGCCAGCAGTTTATTCGGGGGGCGCCAGAACTATGGCTACACCTTC
NA,TRBJ2-7,TRBV27,NA,CASSLWDGRRYEQYF,TGTGCCAGCAGTTTATGGGACGGGAGACGCTACGAGCAGTACTTC
NA,TRBJ1-5,TRBV4-1,NA,CASSQEGGAGLHQPQHF,TGCGCCAGCAGCCAAGAGGGGGGGGCAGGGCTTCATCAGCCCCAGCATTTT
TRBD2,TRBJ2-1,TRBV20-1,NA,CSAGIPSGRPYNEQFF,TGCAGTGCTGGGATACCTAGCGGGAGGCCCTACAATGAGCAGTTCTTC
NA,TRBJ1-2,TRBV18,NA,CASSLDRPHQRDGYTF,TGTGCCAGCTCACTGGACAGACCCCACCAACGTGATGGCTACACCTTC
NA,TRBJ2-1,TRBV2,NA,CAGSTGTYNEQFF,TGTGCCGGATCGACGGGTACCTACAATGAGCAGTTCTTC
NA,TRBJ1-5,TRBV6-6,few,CASRSGDSNQPQHF,TGTGCCAGCAGATCTGGGGATAGCAATCAGCCCCAGCATTTT
NA,TRBJ1-5,TRBV6-6,NA,CACSYSVLQPQHF,TGTGCCTGCAGTTACTCTGTGCTTCAGCCCCAGCATTTT
NA,TRBJ2-6,TRBV12-3/TRBV12-4,NA,CASSFLDSMAGANVLTF,TGTGCCAGCAGTTTTCTGGACAGCATGGCTGGGGCCAACGTCCTGACTTTC
TRBD1,TRBJ1-1,TRBV20-1,NA,CSASTRGPWNTEAFF,TGCAGTGCTAGTACAAGGGGGCCCTGGAACACTGAAGCTTTCTTT
NA,TRBJ2-3,TRBV4-1,NA,CASSQLPGGTDTQYF,TGCGCCAGCAGCCAACTCCCAGGTGGGACAGATACGCAGTATTTT
NA,TRBJ2-7,TRBV10-3,many,CAISESNSYEQYF,TGTGCCATCAGTGAGTCGAATAGTTACGAGCAGTACTTC
TRBD2,TRBJ2-7,TRBV6-5,NA,CASSYSGTRYNEQYF,TGTGCCAGCAGTTACTCCGGGACTAGATACAATGAGCAGTACTTC
NA,TRBJ1-1,TRBV27,NA,CASSANLGTEAFF,TGTGCCAGCAGTGCGAACTTAGGCACTGAAGCTTTCTTT
NA,TRBJ2-7,TRBV20-1,NA,CIAPHPLALFSYEQYF,TGCATTGCTCCCCATCCCCTAGCCCTCTTCTCCTACGAGCAGTACTTC
NA,TRBJ1-6,TRBV20-1,NA,CSVRVLNSPLHF,TGCAGTGTCCGGGTCCTTAATTCACCCCTCCACTTT
NA,TRBJ2-3,TRBV29-1,few,CSVEGSTTDTQYF,TGCAGCGTTGAAGGGTCCACCACAGATACGCAGTATTTT
TRBD2,TRBJ2-5,TRBV6-5,NA,CASFGTSGQETQYF,TGTGCCTCCTTCGGGACTAGCGGACAAGAGACCCAGTACTTC
NA,TRBJ1-5,TRBV6-6,few,CASSYGLQPQHF,TGTGCCAGCAGTTACGGACTACAGCCCCAGCATTTT
TRBD2,TRBJ2-1,TRBV14,few,CASSPRLAGEAEQFF,TGTGCCAGCAGCCCGAGACTAGCGGGAGAGGCGGAGCAGTTCTTC
TRBD1,TRBJ1-6,TRBV5-1,NA,CASSSGQGNLPLHF,TGCGCCAGCAGCTCGGGACAGGGAAATTTACCCCTCCACTTT